The sequence of this T cell receptor (beta chain) was determined in a study of brain T cells in children with intractable seizures. Notes on the study in general: Clones missing pre-surgery may reflect undersampling of that blood sample.

Trimming pared 9 bases from V and 0 bases from J, leaving 11 bases between. The CDR3 loop spans 13 amino acids. The germline V gene has CDR1 MNHEY and CDR2 SVGAGI. A remark on this clone: Its antigen is undetermined.

The repertoire was sequenced with immunoSEQ multiplex PCR; TCRdb's copy has only in-frame clones and lacks some. The sample shows around 340,000 clones, 93% of them seen only once. Described time point: blood from clinic visit 5 months post-surgery; TSC patient then seizure free. The chain links TRBV6-5 to TRBJ1-1; D perhaps matches TRBD1 (6 bases). The clonotype comes from a boy under two years old with tuberous sclerosis and intractable seizures. Here the sequenced sample was peripheral blood, taken less than 6 months after surgery. The CDR3 coding sequence is TGTGCCAGTCTAACAGGGCTGAACACTGAAGCTTTCTTT. The encoded protein is CASLTGLNTEAFF.